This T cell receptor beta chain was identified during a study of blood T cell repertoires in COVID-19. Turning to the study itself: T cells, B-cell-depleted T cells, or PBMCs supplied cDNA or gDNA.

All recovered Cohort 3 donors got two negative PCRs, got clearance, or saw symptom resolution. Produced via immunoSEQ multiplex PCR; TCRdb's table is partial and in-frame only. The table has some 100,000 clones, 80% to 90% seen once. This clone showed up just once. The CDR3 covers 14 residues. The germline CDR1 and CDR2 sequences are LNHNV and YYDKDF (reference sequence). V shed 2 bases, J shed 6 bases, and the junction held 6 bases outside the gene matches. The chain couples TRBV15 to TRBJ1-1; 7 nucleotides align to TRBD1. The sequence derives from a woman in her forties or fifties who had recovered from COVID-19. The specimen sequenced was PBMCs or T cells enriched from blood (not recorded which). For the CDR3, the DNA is TGTGCCACCAGCAGACCCGACAGGGTCGCTGAAGCTTTCTTT. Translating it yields CATSRPDRVAEAFF.